This passage covers 16 T cell receptor beta chains from one sample sequenced in a study of T cell responses to AZD1222 COVID-19 vaccine. This table comes from immunoSEQ multiplex PCR, and its TCRdb copy is limited to in-frame clones, with some not included. This sample yields over 70,000 clones, of which 60% to 85% are seen a single time; 25% to 30% belongs to the top ten. Sequences were derived from peripheral blood, sampled 28 days after the second dose of the MenACWY control vaccine. All receptors come from an adult who received the MenACWY meningococcal vaccine as a control.

The chain links TRBV6-5 to TRBJ1-1; 7 bases are shared with TRBD1. The CDR3 totals 12 residues. J lost 8 bases, V lost 7 bases, and 7 bases had no gene match. Germline V gene lookup returns CDR1 MNHEY and CDR2 SVGAGI. CDR3 sequence reads: CASTRGGDEAFF. For the CDR3, the DNA is TGTGCCAGCACCCGAGGGGGCGACGAAGCTTTCTTT.

This clone has just a few counts. V is TRBV5-6 and J is TRBJ1-2; 7 positions agree with TRBD1. J lost 0 bases, V lost 3 bases, and 5 bases had no gene match. The CDR3 length is 15 residues. The germline V gene has CDR1 SGHDT and CDR2 YYEEEE. CDR3 region: CASSYQDRPNYGYTF. The CDR3 DNA sequence: TGTGCCAGCAGCTATCAGGACAGGCCTAACTATGGCTACACCTTC.

J is TRBJ2-3 and V is TRBV5-8, with a weak D call TRBD2 (7 bases). The germline CDR1 and CDR2 sequences are SGHTS and YDEGEE. V lost 3 bases and J 5 bases, leaving 22 bases between the germline ends. The CDR3 has 17 residues. The CDR3 coding sequence is TGTGCCAGCAGCTATTCCGGGGGGCGTCTAAAGTTAGATACGCAGTATTTT. Protein: CASSYSGGRLKLDTQYF. Drawing the rest from reference TRBV5-8 and TRBJ2-3, the complete variable domain is EAGVTQSPTHLIKTRGQQATLRCSPISGHTSVYWYQQALGLGLQFLLWYDEGEERNRGNFPPRFSGRQFPNYSSELNVNALELEDSALYLCASSYSGGRLKLDTQYFGPGTRLTVL.

The chain employs TRBV5-6 and TRBJ1-1; no clear D gene. Germline V gene sequence: CDR1 SGHDT, CDR2 YYEEEE. This CDR3 is built from 15 residues. Trimming cost V 4 bases and J 0 bases, with 13 bases left between them. The DNA of the CDR3 is TGTGCCAGCAGCATCCTCAGGACTGTGAACACTGAAGCTTTCTTT. Translation: CASSILRTVNTEAFF.

The chain carries TRBV19 and TRBJ2-1, with 9 bases matching TRBD2. Germline trimming cut 8 bases from V and 7 bases from J; bases unmatched to any gene: 18. The CDR3 totals 17 residues. Germline V gene sequence: CDR1 LNHDA, CDR2 SQIVND (reference sequence). CDR3: CASQGGIAGELRNEQFF. The CDR3 DNA follows: TGTGCCAGTCAAGGGGGGATAGCGGGAGAATTGAGGAATGAGCAGTTCTTC.

The chain joins TRBV9 to TRBJ2-5; 7 nucleotides agree with TRBD2. This CDR3 region has 15 residues. J gave up 4 bases and V 3 bases, and 9 bases lay outside the gene matches. The germline CDR1 and CDR2 sequences are SGDLS and YYNGEE. CDR3 protein: CASSDGAGMGETQYF. The CDR3 nucleotides are TGTGCCAGCAGCGACGGAGCGGGGATGGGAGAGACCCAGTACTTC.

The table lists this clone with a few counts. J is TRBJ1-1 and V is TRBV19; TRBD1 matches at 9 bases. CDR1 and CDR2 (germline): LNHDA, SQIVND (reference sequence). Trimming took 6 bases from V and 4 from J; bases not matched to a gene: 9. CDR3 length: 15 amino acids. In DNA form, the CDR3 reads TGTGCCAGTAGACGGGTAGGACAGGGGAGCACTGAAGCTTTCTTT. Residues: CASRRVGQGSTEAFF.

The genes are TRBV29-1 and TRBJ1-1, with a tentative D call TRBD1 (5 bases). The CDR3 covers 12 residues. Between the trimmed V and J ends, which lost 7 bases and 4 bases, there was a span of 13 bases. Per the germline V gene, CDR1 is SQVTM and CDR2 is ANQGSEA. The CDR3 nucleotides are TGCAGCGCGAAAACAGGTTTCACTGAAGCTTTCTTT. Its protein is CSAKTGFTEAFF.

The genes are TRBV21-1 and TRBJ1-2; whether TRBD1, the table's D call, matches the DNA was not checked. TRBV21-1 counts as a pseudogene. CDR3 size: 15 residues. CDR3 coding DNA: TGTGCCAGCAGCGTCGCAGTTTTCGTTAACTATGGCTACACCTTC. The encoded protein is CASSVAVFVNYGYTF.

The chain has TRBV28 and TRBJ1-5; no firm D call. The germline gives CDR1 MDHEN, CDR2 SYDVKM. Trimming took off 8 bases at V and 5 bases at J, with 13 bases between the two ends. The CDR3 is 13 amino acids. CDR3 loop: CASGPQVDQPQHF. The CDR3 bases are TGTGCCAGCGGACCGCAGGTGGATCAGCCCCAGCATTTT.

J is TRBJ2-1 and V is TRBV7-9; 14 bases are shared with TRBD2. Trimming took 5 bases from V and 5 from J; bases not matched to a gene: 11. CDR3 size: 18 residues. The V gene's germline CDR1 is SEHNR and CDR2 FQNEAQ (reference sequence). The CDR3 region is CASSLRLAGGALDNEQFF. The CDR3 region has the DNA TGTGCCAGCAGCCTTCGACTAGCGGGGGGGGCTTTAGACAATGAGCAGTTCTTC.

The chain employs TRBV30 and TRBJ1-5, with no clear D. Per germline, CDR1 GTSNPN and CDR2 SVGIG (reference sequence). This CDR3 comprises 13 residues. With 2 bases removed from V and 0 bases from J, the gap between germline ends came to 5 bases. Written as DNA, the CDR3 is TGTGCCTGGAGTCCGAGTAGCAATCAGCCCCAGCATTTT. Translated: CAWSPSSNQPQHF.

The chain combines TRBV5-4 with TRBJ2-6, with TRBD2 matching 8 bases. The J segment lost 0 bases and the V segment lost 4 bases, leaving 6 bases of the junction unmatched. The CDR3 consists of 17 residues. CDR1 SGHNT and CDR2 YYREEE come from the germline V gene (reference sequence). The CDR3 loop is CASSAGGGLSGANVLTF. CDR3 nucleotide sequence: TGTGCCAGCAGCGCCGGGGGGGGCCTCTCTGGGGCCAACGTCCTGACTTTC.

This rearrangement joins TRBV5-1 to TRBJ2-2; a weak D match, TRBD1 (5 bases). CDR3 length equals 16 residues. The germline CDR1 and CDR2 sequences are SGHRS and YFSETQ. The V and J ends lost 4 bases and 1 base respectively, with 14 bases between them. Here the CDR3 DNA reads TGCGCCAGCAGCCCCATAGCAACAGGGAACACCGGGGAGCTGTTTTTT. Translating gives CASSPIATGNTGELFF.

V and J are TRBV4-3 and TRBJ1-2; D unclear. The CDR3 has 14 residues. V was trimmed by 1 base and J by 4 bases, leaving 10 bases between them. Germline-derived CDR1 and CDR2 are LGHNA and YSLEER. DNA for the CDR3: TGCGCCAGCAGCCAAGGGTTGGCATCCTATGGCTACACCTTC. Its translation is CASSQGLASYGYTF.

The rearrangement links TRBV19 to TRBJ1-6; D is unclear. Per germline, CDR1 LNHDA and CDR2 SQIVND (reference sequence). Trimming left V 6 bases short and J 0 bases short, with 6 bases between. This CDR3 has 14 amino acids. This CDR3 reads CASSSSSYNSPLHF. For the CDR3, the DNA is TGTGCCAGTAGCAGTAGCTCCTATAATTCACCCCTCCACTTT. The whole variable domain, remainder taken from reference TRBV19 and TRBJ1-6, is DGGITQSPKYLFRKEGQNVTLSCEQNLNHDAMYWYRQDPGQGLRLIYYSQIVNDFQKGDIAEGYSVSREKKESFPLTVTSAQKNPTAFYLCASSSSSYNSPLHFGNGTRLTVT.